This entry lists 20 T cell receptor beta chains sequenced from one sample in a study of cytomegalovirus exposure and HLA in healthy donors. PCR used 60 Vbeta primers and 13 Jbeta primers. The repertoire was sequenced with immunoSEQ multiplex PCR; TCRdb's copy has only in-frame clones and lacks some. The sample records around 91,000 clones, around 67% being singletons. Input material: PBMCs. All receptors come from a human donor in good health.

This rearrangement joins TRBV27 to TRBJ1-1; D may be TRBD1 (6 bases). The CDR3 sequence is 14 residues long. In germline, CDR1 is MNHEY, CDR2 SMNVEV (reference sequence). Trimming took 0 bases from V and 1 from J, leaving 6 bases between them. The CDR3 loop reads CASSLSTGNTEAFF. The CDR3 DNA sequence: TGTGCCAGCAGTTTATCGACAGGGAACACTGAAGCTTTCTTT.

This clone has more than one count but fewer than ten. V and J are TRBV19 and TRBJ2-3, with 7 bases matching TRBD2. The V gene end was trimmed by 3 bases and the J gene end by 4 bases; junction bases not matched to a gene: 7. Germline V gene lookup returns CDR1 LNHDA and CDR2 SQIVND (reference sequence). This CDR3 comprises 15 residues. The CDR3 region has the DNA TGTGCCAGTAGTATGGGAGGGCCGGGTTCAGATACGCAGTATTTT. This translates into CASSMGGPGSDTQYF.

This sequence joins TRBV5-1 and TRBJ1-1, with 9 bases fitting TRBD1. CDR1 is SGHRS and CDR2 is YFSETQ in the germline V gene. The CDR3 sequence is 15 residues long. The trim removed 3 bases at V and 1 base at J, leaving 4 bases unmatched. The CDR3 DNA is TGCGCCAGCAGCTCGACAGGGGGTTGGAACACTGAAGCTTTCTTT. This codes for CASSSTGGWNTEAFF.

The chain links TRBV5-4 to TRBJ2-4, with D tentatively TRBD2 (6 bases). The CDR3 length is 15 residues. V lost 4 bases, J lost 3 bases, and 14 bases lay in between. Germline values: CDR1 SGHNT, CDR2 YYREEE (reference sequence). CDR3 nucleotides: TGTGCCAGCAGCCATGGAGGGACCGGCAAAAACATTCAGTACTTC. This codes for CASSHGGTGKNIQYF.

The table lists this clone with a few counts. This chain uses TRBV5-1 with TRBJ1-4; D uncertain. V lost 4 bases and J 0 bases, leaving 16 bases between the germline ends. There are 17 residues in the CDR3. The germline V gene has CDR1 SGHRS and CDR2 YFSETQ. CDR3 DNA: TGCGCCAGCAGCGGAGGGCTCATCCGGGCAACTAATGAAAAACTGTTTTTT. Residues: CASSGGLIRATNEKLFF.

A single count supports this clone. The chain is built from TRBV7-3 and TRBJ1-1, with D tentatively TRBD1 (5 bases). V lost 1 base to trimming and J lost 7 bases, with 10 bases between them. In germline, CDR1 is SGHTA, CDR2 FQGTGA. The CDR3 consists of 13 residues. As DNA, the CDR3 is TGTGCCAGCAGCTTAAATGGGGGGGGTGAAGCTTTCTTT. This translates into CASSLNGGGEAFF.

This clone has only one observation. The genes are TRBV7-2 and TRBJ1-2; 7 nucleotides agree with TRBD1. Per the germline V gene, CDR1 is SGHTA and CDR2 is FQGNSA. The ends lost 0 bases at V and 2 bases at J; junction bases unmatched: 3. The CDR3 has 15 residues. CDR3 bases: TGTGCCAGCAGCTTAGCCACAGGGGCAAACTATGGCTACACCTTC. Residues: CASSLATGANYGYTF.

The chain carries TRBV2 and TRBJ1-1; TRBD1 agrees at 8 bases. This CDR3 has 15 residues. Trimming at V came to 6 bases and at J to 4 bases, leaving 10 bases not matched to a gene. The germline V gene encodes CDR1 SNHLY and CDR2 FYNNEI. The chain's CDR3 is CASRPRGLKSTEAFF. In DNA, the CDR3 is TGTGCCAGCAGGCCCAGGGGGCTAAAAAGCACTGAAGCTTTCTTT.

This chain joins TRBV7-2 and TRBJ2-3, with D tentatively TRBD2 (6 bases). Germline V gene lookup returns CDR1 SGHTA and CDR2 FQGNSA. The CDR3 has 15 amino acids. The V gene lost 5 bases and the J gene lost 9 bases, with 21 bases spanning the gap. The CDR3 sequence is CASSEVAVPQKTQYF. The DNA for the CDR3 is TGTGCCAGCAGCGAGGTAGCGGTACCACAAAAAACGCAGTATTTT.

The chain links TRBV6-6 to TRBJ1-3; 7 bases are a match to TRBD1. Per the germline V gene, CDR1 is MNHNY and CDR2 is SVGAGI (reference sequence). CDR3 length: 15 amino acids. The ends lost 6 bases at V and 0 bases at J; junction bases unmatched: 5. The CDR3 DNA reads TGTGCCAGCAGAGAGACAGGGATCTCTGGAAACACCATATATTTT. This encodes CASRETGISGNTIYF.

The rearrangement uses TRBV5-4 and TRBJ1-1; 7 bases are a match to TRBD1. The trim removed 7 bases at V and 1 base at J, leaving 7 bases unmatched. Looked up from germline, CDR1 is SGHNT and CDR2 is YYREEE (reference sequence). The CDR3 consists of 14 residues. In DNA, the CDR3 is TGTGCCAGCGGCAGAGGACAGGAGAACACTGAAGCTTTCTTT. It yields the protein CASGRGQENTEAFF.

The chain employs TRBV19 and TRBJ1-2; 10 bases agree with TRBD1. The CDR3 spans 15 residues. Germline V CDR1 and CDR2: LNHDA, SQIVND (reference sequence). V shed 8 bases and J 2 bases; nucleotides not matched to a gene: 8. CDR3 DNA: TGTGCCAGTTGGCCCCGACAGGGGGCCAACTATGGCTACACCTTC. It yields the protein CASWPRQGANYGYTF.

This clone was observed a single time. The genes are TRBV9 and TRBJ2-2; D is uncertain. Trimming took off 0 bases at V and 6 bases at J, with 12 bases between the two ends. This CDR3 has 15 residues. The V gene's germline CDR1 is SGDLS and CDR2 YYNGEE. The CDR3, as DNA: TGTGCCAGCAGCGTAGACGAAGGTCGGGCCGGGGAGCTGTTTTTT. It specifies CASSVDEGRAGELFF.

This clone was found a few times. The rearrangement links TRBV15 to TRBJ1-3; no clear D gene. The CDR3 has 15 amino acids. Trimming left V 3 bases short and J 0 bases short, with 9 bases between. Germline loops: CDR1 LNHNV, CDR2 YYDKDF (reference sequence). CDR3 DNA sequence: TGTGCCACCAGCAGCTCCCCGAGCTCTGGAAACACCATATATTTT. Translation gives CATSSSPSSGNTIYF.

The chain couples TRBV18 to TRBJ2-7; D remains ambiguous. V shed 3 bases and J shed 3 bases, with 9 bases lying between them. Germline V gene lookup returns CDR1 KGHSH and CDR2 LQKENI. The CDR3 runs to 13 residues. CDR3 in DNA: TGTGCCAGCTCACCTTGGCCGATCTACGAGCAGTACTTC. This codes for CASSPWPIYEQYF.

The chain joins TRBV12-5 to TRBJ1-4; 8 bases match TRBD1. Germline CDR1 reads LGHNT; CDR2 reads FRNRAP. Unmatched junction bases numbered 7, after V lost 5 bases and J lost 5 bases. The CDR3 has 15 residues. This chain's CDR3 is CASGQGQGENEKLFF. CDR3 sequence (DNA): TGTGCTAGTGGTCAAGGACAGGGCGAGAATGAAAAACTGTTTTTT. The variable domain in full, completed from reference TRBV12-5 and TRBJ1-4, reads DARVTQTPRHKVTEMGQEVTMRCQPILGHNTVFWYRQTMMQGLELLAYFRNRAPLDDSGMPKDRFSAEMPDATLATLKIQPSEPRDSAVYFCASGQGQGENEKLFFGSGTQLSVL.

This chain connects TRBV27 to TRBJ1-2; TRBD1 is a possible D gene (5 bases). The CDR3 covers 14 residues. Trimming removed 4 bases at V and 6 bases at J, with 15 bases between. The germline CDR1 and CDR2 sequences are MNHEY and SMNVEV (reference sequence). The CDR3 loop is CASSYSAGGDGYTF. DNA for the CDR3: TGTGCCAGCAGTTACTCCGCCGGGGGAGATGGCTACACCTTC.

In DNA form, the CDR3 reads TGTGCCAGCTCACCCCCAGCGGATCGAACTGAAGCTTTCTTT. It yields the protein CASSPPADRTEAFF. This chain connects TRBV18 to TRBJ1-1; D remains ambiguous. CDR1 and CDR2 from the germline V gene are KGHSH and LQKENI. The V end lost 3 bases, the J end lost 5 bases, and 13 bases lay between the germline ends. This CDR3 spans 14 amino acids. The full variable domain, with the rest looked up from reference TRBV18 and TRBJ1-1, is NAGVMQNPRHLVRRRGQEARLRCSPMKGHSHVYWYRQLPEEGLKFMVYLQKENIIDESGMPKERFSAEFPKEGPSILRIQQVVRGDSAAYFCASSPPADRTEAFFGQGTRLTVV.

V and J are TRBV27 and TRBJ1-1; 8 bases match TRBD1. The CDR3 length is 17 residues. V trimming: 6 bases; J trimming: 2 bases; junction bases outside the gene matches: 14. Germline CDR1 MNHEY, CDR2 SMNVEV (reference sequence). For the CDR3, the DNA is TGTGCCAGCAGACCAAACTTAGGACAGGGAAAAAACACTGAAGCTTTCTTT. Translated: CASRPNLGQGKNTEAFF.

The chain combines TRBV29-1 with TRBJ1-6; D might be TRBD1 (5 bases). Trimming left V 6 bases short and J 11 bases short, with 17 bases between. The CDR3 is 13 amino acids. Germline CDR1 SQVTM, CDR2 ANQGSEA. The CDR3 here is CSVLPRRGAPLHF. The CDR3 DNA reads as TGCAGCGTCCTTCCGAGGCGGGGGGCACCCCTCCACTTT.